Following are 27 T cell receptor beta chains from one sample sequenced in a study of response to subunit inactivated influenza vaccine. MiXCR was run by TCRdb on the RT-PCR reads, yielding one entry per CDR3 protein. The table lists 450,000 to 500,000 distinct CDR3 sequences, 11% of them singletons. Sequences were derived from PBMCs from blood, sampled about 6 weeks after vaccination. Source of these receptors: a man between 45 and 60 years old who received an inactivated influenza vaccine.

This rearrangement joins TRBV15 to TRBJ2-5; D possibly corresponds to TRBD2 (6 bases). The CDR3 runs to 15 residues. Trimming stripped 3 bases from V and 4 bases from J, with 15 bases between. Germline V gene data show CDR1 as LNHNV and CDR2 as YYDKDF (reference sequence). The CDR3 reads CATSRELAALETQYF. The CDR3 DNA is TGTGCCACCAGCAGGGAACTAGCCGCGTTAGAGACCCAGTACTTC.

This clonotype appeared a few times. The rearrangement links TRBV20-1 to TRBJ1-2; D not resolved. Germline assignment: CDR1 DFQATT and CDR2 SNEGSKA (reference sequence). This CDR3 is 15 amino acids long. V lost 6 bases, J lost 0 bases, and 17 bases lay in between. CDR3 coding DNA: TGCAGTGCCCCCTTTCAGAGATTCCCTAACTATGGCTACACCTTC. Its protein is CSAPFQRFPNYGYTF.

The table lists this clonotype with a few counts. This chain joins TRBV5-1 and TRBJ1-1; D uncertain. Germline CDR1 and CDR2: SGHRS and YFSETQ. The V end was cut by 1 base, the J end by 0 bases, with 7 bases between. The CDR3 totals 14 residues. The chain's CDR3 is CASSLNTLNTEAFF. The DNA for the CDR3 is TGCGCCAGCAGCTTGAACACCTTGAACACTGAAGCTTTCTTT.

The rearrangement joins TRBV7-6 to TRBJ2-1; D is undetermined. The ends were cut back, 1 base at V and 4 bases at J, with 17 bases in the middle. CDR3 length: 17 residues. The germline V gene has CDR1 SGHVS and CDR2 FNYEAQ. CDR3 region: CASSLGMTVKLYNEQFF. DNA of the CDR3: TGTGCCAGCAGCTTAGGAATGACGGTGAAATTGTACAATGAGCAGTTCTTC.

This chain uses TRBV11-2 with TRBJ2-1; D is perhaps TRBD2 (6 bases). Trimming cost V 6 bases and J 3 bases, with 12 bases left between them. The CDR3 consists of 14 residues. CDR1 is SGHAT, CDR2 FQNNGV, per germline. The CDR3 nucleotides read TGTGCCAGCAGTTCACGACTAGGCTACAATGAGCAGTTCTTC. Protein sequence: CASSSRLGYNEQFF.

Of note for this clonotype: A single base separates this from a much larger clone, so it may be a read error. V usage is TRBV12-3 or TRBV12-4 and J usage is TRBJ1-1; D remains ambiguous. The V end was cut by 7 bases, the J end by 1 base, with 13 bases between. This CDR3 has 14 amino acids. CDR3 sequence reads: CASMRRVGNTEAFF. The CDR3 DNA is TGTGCCAGCATGAGACGGGTGGGGAACACTGAAGCTTTCTTT.

There are many counts of this clonotype. The CDR3 loop is CATRTGMGNNEQFF. For the CDR3, the DNA is TGTGCCACCCGGACAGGGATGGGAAACAATGAGCAGTTCTTC. This chain links TRBV25-1 with TRBJ2-1; TRBD1 agrees at 8 bases. After removal of 10 bases from V and 5 bases from J, the junction contained 10 bases not matched to a gene. This CDR3 has 14 amino acids. Germline V gene lookup returns CDR1 MGHDK and CDR2 SYGVNS.

This clonotype was seen ten or more times. This chain joins TRBV12-3 or TRBV12-4 and TRBJ2-7; D is uncertain. The V and J ends lost 8 bases and 4 bases respectively, with 6 bases between them. The CDR3 has 10 amino acids. DNA of the CDR3: TGTGCCAGCGCGAATTACGAGCAGTACTTC. Protein sequence: CASANYEQYF.

This clonotype was found many times. The rearrangement joins TRBV6-5 to TRBJ1-1; the D is unclear. Germline loops: CDR1 MNHEY, CDR2 SVGAGI. Trimming shortened V by 4 bases and J by 1 base, and 10 bases separated the two germline ends. The CDR3 contains 14 residues. The CDR3 nucleotides read TGTGCCAGCAGTTGGGAACAGACGAACACTGAAGCTTTCTTT. It specifies CASSWEQTNTEAFF.

This clonotype has ten or more counts. The chain carries TRBV5-1 and TRBJ2-3; D is unresolved. The length of the CDR3 is 15 residues. Germline CDR1 is SGHRS and CDR2 is YFSETQ. V dropped 3 bases and J dropped 6 bases, with 17 bases sitting between them. CDR3 residues: CASSSDAVRSDTQYF. The CDR3 DNA follows: TGCGCCAGCAGCTCGGACGCCGTGAGGTCGGATACGCAGTATTTT.

This chain joins TRBV7-9 and TRBJ1-1; D unresolved. The CDR3 has 12 residues. Germline V gene data show CDR1 as SEHNR and CDR2 as FQNEAQ (reference sequence). V lost 5 bases and J lost 2, with 6 bases in between. In DNA, the CDR3 is TGTGCCAGCAGCGACTATAACACTGAAGCTTTCTTT. Amino acids: CASSDYNTEAFF.

A few counts support this clonotype. The DNA of the CDR3 is TGTGCCAGCAGTTTATCGGGACTAGCGGGTCCACGTGAGCAGTTCTTC. Its translation: CASSLSGLAGPREQFF. V and J are TRBV12-3 or TRBV12-4 and TRBJ2-1; 12 bases are shared with TRBD2. V dropped 2 bases and J dropped 9; count of bases not matched to a gene: 8. The CDR3 is 16 amino acids.

This clonotype showed up just a few times. V is TRBV7-6 and J is TRBJ2-1; 10 bases align to TRBD2. Trimming removed 5 bases from V and 8 bases from J; junction bases left unmatched: 15. This CDR3 contains 17 residues. Germline loops: CDR1 SGHVS, CDR2 FNYEAQ. The CDR3 nucleotides are TGTGCCAGCAGCCCCCGGTTGTTAGCGGGAGGTAACGATGAGCAGTTCTTC. It yields the protein CASSPRLLAGGNDEQFF.

This clonotype was counted a few times. This chain uses TRBV18 with TRBJ2-5; no firm D call. V was pared by 0 bases and J by 1 base, with 12 bases between. The CDR3 length is 16 residues. Per the germline V gene, CDR1 is KGHSH and CDR2 is LQKENI. CDR3 in amino acids: CASSPPSGYLQETQYF. CDR3 DNA sequence: TGTGCCAGCTCACCACCCTCGGGCTACCTCCAAGAGACCCAGTACTTC.

The rearrangement joins TRBV3-1 to TRBJ1-2; unclear D gene. V lost 2 bases and J lost 5, with 15 bases in between. The CDR3 consists of 15 residues. CDR1 and CDR2 from the germline V gene are LGHDT and YNNKEL (reference sequence). The CDR3 sequence: CASSQTTRTLYGYTF. In DNA, the CDR3 is TGTGCCAGCAGCCAAACTACAAGGACCCTTTATGGCTACACCTTC. The full variable domain, rest sourced from reference TRBV3-1 and TRBJ1-2, is DTAVSQTPKYLVTQMGNDKSIKCEQNLGHDTMYWYKQDSKKFLKIMFSYNNKELIINETVPNRFSPKSPDKAHLNLHINSLELGDSAVYFCASSQTTRTLYGYTFGSGTRLTVV.

V gene TRBV5-1 combines with J gene TRBJ1-1; D unclear. The V and J ends lost 7 bases and 1 base respectively, with 8 bases between them. The germline CDR1 and CDR2 sequences are SGHRS and YFSETQ. The CDR3 consists of 12 residues. This CDR3 is CASPRWNTEAFF. The CDR3 DNA follows: TGCGCCAGCCCCCGTTGGAACACTGAAGCTTTCTTT.

This clonotype was observed a few times. The chain couples TRBV5-1 to TRBJ2-6; D perhaps matches TRBD2 (6 bases). From germline, CDR1 is SGHRS and CDR2 YFSETQ. There are 16 residues in the CDR3. V was trimmed by 3 bases and J by 0 bases, leaving 10 bases between them. The chain's CDR3 is CASSSIAASGANVLTF. In DNA, the CDR3 is TGCGCCAGCAGCTCCATAGCGGCCTCTGGGGCCAACGTCCTGACTTTC. The full variable domain, rest sourced from reference TRBV5-1 and TRBJ2-6, is KAGVTQTPRYLIKTRGQQVTLSCSPISGHRSVSWYQQTPGQGLQFLFEYFSETQRNKGNFPGRFSGRQFSNSRSEMNVSTLELGDSALYLCASSSIAASGANVLTFGAGSRLTVL.

This clonotype was counted between two and nine times. The rearrangement links TRBV29-1 to TRBJ2-5; TRBD2 agrees at 12 bases. This CDR3 has 14 amino acids. Germline assignment: CDR1 SQVTM and CDR2 ANQGSEA. Trimming took 7 bases from V and 4 from J; bases not matched to a gene: 7. CDR3: CSALAGGPRETQYF. The CDR3 DNA sequence: TGCAGCGCTCTAGCGGGAGGGCCGAGAGAGACCCAGTACTTC.

This clonotype was detected ten times or more. The chain has TRBV6-1 and TRBJ2-2; 7 bases are shared with TRBD2. Germline CDR1 reads MNHNS; CDR2 reads SASEGT. This CDR3 comprises 14 residues. The V and J ends lost 7 bases and 4 bases, in that order; junction bases with no gene match: 6. CDR3 protein: CASMKAGITGELFF. In DNA, the CDR3 is TGTGCCAGCATGAAAGCGGGGATCACCGGGGAGCTGTTTTTT.

The chain uses TRBV27 and TRBJ2-3; a possible D gene is TRBD2 (5 bases). V dropped 3 bases and J dropped 0 bases, with 13 bases sitting between them. The germline V gene has CDR1 MNHEY and CDR2 SMNVEV (reference sequence). CDR3 length: 16 amino acids. CDR3 sequence reads: CASSFLNGVSTDTQYF. CDR3 nucleotides: TGTGCCAGCAGTTTCCTCAACGGGGTGAGCACAGATACGCAGTATTTT.

This clonotype was seen only a few times. The chain has TRBV7-9 and TRBJ2-3, with D possibly being TRBD1 (5 bases). Between the trimmed V and J ends, which lost 2 bases and 4 bases, there was a span of 10 bases. Germline CDR1 reads SEHNR; CDR2 reads FQNEAQ (reference sequence). The CDR3 is made up of 14 amino acids. The CDR3: CASSLSLGADTQYF. CDR3 DNA sequence: TGTGCCAGCAGCTTAAGTTTAGGGGCAGATACGCAGTATTTT.

This clonotype was seen at least ten times. The genes are TRBV6-5 and TRBJ2-1, with 10 bases identical to TRBD2. The CDR3 is made up of 15 amino acids. Trimming took 0 bases from V and 7 from J; bases not matched to a gene: 3. The germline V gene has CDR1 MNHEY and CDR2 SVGAGI. The CDR3 is CASSYSFSGGNEQFF. CDR3 DNA: TGTGCCAGCAGTTACTCGTTTAGCGGGGGGAATGAGCAGTTCTTC.

This clonotype has ten or more counts. The J gene is TRBJ2-3, the V gene TRBV28; 9 positions agree with TRBD2. The CDR3 length is 15 residues. Germline V gene data show CDR1 as MDHEN and CDR2 as SYDVKM. V lost 3 bases and J lost 4; bases outside the gene matches: 5. CDR3 bases: TGTGCCAGCAGTTTCCTAGCGGGAAGCTCAGATACGCAGTATTTT. Protein product: CASSFLAGSSDTQYF.

This clonotype has at least ten counts. The chain carries TRBV11-2 and TRBJ2-7; tentative D call: TRBD1 (6 bases). CDR1 is SGHAT and CDR2 is FQNNGV in the germline V gene. Trimming removed 1 base at V and 3 bases at J, with 10 bases between. This CDR3 has 14 amino acids. In DNA, the CDR3 is TGTGCCAGCAGCTTAGCGGGACAAGACTACGAGCAGTACTTC. This gives the protein CASSLAGQDYEQYF.

The gene calls are TRBV20-1 and TRBJ2-2; D unresolved. Trimming removed 6 bases at V and 5 bases at J, with 10 bases between. The CDR3 extends over 12 amino acids. Germline lookup yields CDR1 DFQATT and CDR2 SNEGSKA (reference sequence). CDR3 nucleotide sequence: TGCAGTGCAAGAAGGAGTACCGGGGAGCTGTTTTTT. It specifies CSARRSTGELFF.

V gene TRBV6-2 or TRBV6-3 combines with J gene TRBJ2-1, with D possibly matching TRBD1 (6 bases). The V end was cut by 7 bases, the J end by 9 bases, with 16 bases between. CDR3 length equals 13 residues. Per the germline V gene, CDR1 is MNHEY and CDR2 is SVGEGT. In DNA form, the CDR3 reads TGTGCCAGCACCCCGACAGGATCTCTTGAGCAGTTCTTC. This gives the protein CASTPTGSLEQFF.

This clonotype has more than one count but fewer than ten. V is TRBV12-3 or TRBV12-4 and J is TRBJ2-7, with no clear D. The length of the CDR3 is 13 residues. V was clipped by 6 bases and J by 0 bases, with 9 bases between them. DNA of the CDR3: TGTGCCAGCAGCTCGGAGCCCTCCTACGAGCAGTACTTC. Translated, it gives CASSSEPSYEQYF.